This TCR beta chain was recorded in a study of blood T cell repertoires in COVID-19. At the level of the study: Specimens from acute and convalescent COVID-19 originated in the United States, Italy and Spain. T cells, B-cell-depleted T cells, or PBMCs provided the cDNA or gDNA that served as material.

Enrolled through a virtual design, the participants were between 18 and 89 years of age and came from some 25 US areas. Symptom resolution, clearance, or two negative PCRs marked donors in Cohort 3 as recovered. The CDR3 is 15 residues long. Trimming took 5 bases from V and 3 from J, leaving 16 bases between them. From germline, CDR1 is SEHNR and CDR2 FQNEAQ (reference sequence). Using immunoSEQ multiplex PCR, the repertoire was profiled, and TCRdb retains in-frame clones only, with some absent. In the table there are some 250,000 clones, more than 75% of which are singletons. The chain combines TRBV7-9 with TRBJ2-5; the D gene is possibly TRBD1 (5 bases). The specimen was PBMCs or T cells enriched from blood (not recorded which). The origin of this receptor is a man aged 18 to 30 who had recovered from COVID-19. This CDR3 reads CASSPLKEGEETQYF. The CDR3, as DNA: TGTGCCAGCAGCCCTCTCAAGGAAGGGGAAGAGACCCAGTACTTC.